These 30 T cell receptor beta chains were sequenced from one sample in a study of CXCR3-negative and CXCR3-positive naive CD8 T cells. Preparation of TRB cDNA libraries relied on 5' RACE carrying UMI labels. TCRdb re-called the 5' RACE reads, yielding one record per CDR3 amino acid sequence without DNA. This sample's table has 75,000 to 100,000 distinct CDR3 sequences. The sequencing sample was made of naive CXCR3- CD8+ T cells from blood. Specified subset: CD45RO-CCR7+CD27+CD95- naive CD8+ T cells lacking CXCR3 (TNR3-). These receptors were obtained from a human donor in good health. Some clones in this sample may be carry-over from other donors' samples.

This rearrangement joins TRBV27 to TRBJ2-7; TCRdb reports TRBD1, a call that lacks DNA to check it against. The CDR3 runs 16 residues. The V gene's germline CDR1 is MNHEY and CDR2 SMNVEV (reference sequence). The CDR3 loop is CASSLLLAGGPGEQYF.

The chain employs TRBV20-1 and TRBJ2-3; the TCRdb call, TRBD2, lacks DNA for checking. This CDR3 spans 14 amino acids. Germline V lookup: CDR1 DFQATT, CDR2 SNEGSKA (reference sequence). The CDR3 is CSAPALAGTDTQYF.

The V call is TRBV4-2, the J call TRBJ2-3; the D call of TRBD1 rests on TCRdb alone, since no DNA is present to check it. Germline V gene lookup returns CDR1 LGHNA and CDR2 YNFKEQ. The length of the CDR3 is 17 residues. The CDR3 sequence: CASSHTRPTGGTDTQYF.

This rearrangement joins TRBV4-3 to TRBJ2-3; TCRdb indicates TRBD2, and absent DNA this call remains unverified. Per germline, CDR1 LGHNA and CDR2 YSLEER. This CDR3 contains 18 residues. CDR3 amino acids: CASSQDPRGAYSTDTQYF.

The chain combines TRBV13 with TRBJ2-3. The CDR3 extends over 14 amino acids. Germline V gene data show CDR1 as PRHDT and CDR2 as FYEKMQ (reference sequence). The CDR3 loop is CASSLGRSADTQYF.

V is TRBV28 and J is TRBJ2-7; as DNA is missing, the TRBD2 call by TCRdb cannot be tested. Germline CDR1 MDHEN, CDR2 SYDVKM. CDR3 length: 15 residues. This CDR3 is CASSFYEGGPVGQYF.

The chain is built from TRBV29-1 and TRBJ2-3. The CDR3 consists of 12 residues. In germline, CDR1 is SQVTM, CDR2 ANQGSEA. The CDR3 region is CSVEEGTDTQYF.

The rearrangement links TRBV7-9 to TRBJ2-1; TCRdb reports TRBD1, a call that lacks DNA to check it against. This CDR3 region has 16 residues. Germline values: CDR1 SEHNR, CDR2 FQNEAQ (reference sequence). The CDR3 protein is CASSPRQGVSENEQFF.

V gene TRBV5-4 combines with J gene TRBJ1-4. This CDR3 is 14 amino acids long. CDR1 and CDR2 from the germline V gene are SGHNT and YYREEE (reference sequence). The CDR3 loop reads CASSEDAMSEKLFF.

This chain links TRBV9 with TRBJ2-3; there is no DNA to check the TCRdb D call of TRBD2. Germline loops: CDR1 SGDLS, CDR2 YYNGEE. The CDR3 has 13 residues. CDR3 protein: CASSSGTTDTQYF.

Here the CDR3 reads CASSSSRGLSYEQYF. This chain joins TRBV7-9 and TRBJ2-7; TCRdb lists TRBD1, though no DNA is available to test this call. The germline gives CDR1 SEHNR, CDR2 FQNEAQ (reference sequence). This CDR3 contains 15 residues.

J is TRBJ2-2 and V is TRBV29-1; checking the TCRdb D call of TRBD1 is not possible without DNA. CDR1 and CDR2 from the germline V gene are SQVTM and ANQGSEA. The CDR3 has 12 residues. CDR3 region: CSVPGRTGELFF.

This rearrangement joins TRBV12-3 or TRBV12-4 to TRBJ2-1; with no DNA, the TCRdb D assignment of TRBD1 cannot be verified. The CDR3 spans 13 residues. The chain's CDR3 is CASSRGTGGEQFF.

The rearrangement uses TRBV5-4 and TRBJ2-7. Germline V lookup: CDR1 SGHNT, CDR2 YYREEE (reference sequence). The CDR3 consists of 17 residues. The CDR3 reads CASSLAAAGGSSYEQYF. The variable domain in full, completed from reference TRBV5-4 and TRBJ2-7, reads ETGVTQSPTHLIKTRGQQVTLRCSSQSGHNTVSWYQQALGQGPQFIFQYYREEENGRGNFPPRFSGLQFPNYSSELNVNALELDDSALYLCASSLAAAGGSSYEQYFGPGTRLTVT.

This chain joins TRBV20-1 and TRBJ2-2. Germline assignment: CDR1 DFQATT and CDR2 SNEGSKA (reference sequence). The CDR3 consists of 13 residues. The CDR3 here is CSARPRNTGELFF.

The rearrangement uses TRBV29-1 and TRBJ1-2; TCRdb designates TRBD1, a call that cannot be tested without DNA. This CDR3 comprises 13 residues. Germline V gene lookup returns CDR1 SQVTM and CDR2 ANQGSEA. The CDR3 region is CSVEVDRLGGYTF.

The chain links TRBV15 to TRBJ2-1. The CDR3 loop spans 13 amino acids. CDR1 and CDR2 (germline): LNHNV, YYDKDF (reference sequence). CDR3 sequence reads: CATSRVLSGEQFF.

The chain couples TRBV7-2 to TRBJ2-1; the TCRdb D gene call, TRBD1, has no DNA to confirm it. Germline V gene lookup returns CDR1 SGHTA and CDR2 FQGNSA. The CDR3 runs to 17 residues. This CDR3 reads CASSTFPQGGATNEQFF.

The chain recombines TRBV4-3 with TRBJ2-1; TCRdb designates TRBD1, a call that cannot be tested without DNA. The germline gives CDR1 LGHNA, CDR2 YSLEER. The length of the CDR3 is 15 residues. The CDR3 loop is CASSAGTGEVDEQFF.

The J gene is TRBJ2-1, the V gene TRBV7-9; the TRBD1 assignment by TCRdb is unverifiable without DNA. The CDR3 contains 14 residues. The germline CDR1 and CDR2 sequences are SEHNR and FQNEAQ (reference sequence). CDR3 sequence reads: CASTGVAVGNEQFF. Drawing the rest from reference TRBV7-9 and TRBJ2-1, the complete variable domain is DTGVSQNPRHKITKRGQNVTFRCDPISEHNRLYWYRQTLGQGPEFLTYFQNEAQLEKSRLLSDRFSAERPKGSFSTLEIQRTEQGDSAMYLCASTGVAVGNEQFFGPGTRLTVL.

This chain uses TRBV5-5 with TRBJ2-1; TCRdb's D call, TRBD2, is unchecked because there is no DNA. The CDR3 runs to 14 residues. Germline V gene sequence: CDR1 SGHKS, CDR2 YYEKEE (reference sequence). The CDR3 spells CASSLISSGHEQFF.

The rearrangement links TRBV29-1 to TRBJ1-1. This CDR3 spans 13 amino acids. Per the germline V gene, CDR1 is SQVTM and CDR2 is ANQGSEA. CDR3 loop: CSVERDRNTEAFF.

This chain connects TRBV5-6 to TRBJ2-3. Germline CDR1 is SGHDT and CDR2 is YYEEEE. The CDR3 sequence is 17 residues long. The CDR3 sequence is CASSSTQDWVSTDTQYF.

The chain links TRBV29-1 to TRBJ2-7; without DNA, the TCRdb call of TRBD2 cannot be checked. The CDR3 contains 14 residues. Germline CDR1 SQVTM, CDR2 ANQGSEA. CDR3 sequence reads: CSVEVGGSSYEQYF.

The CDR3 loop reads CASSLNPRGFGTKNIQYF. The chain combines TRBV7-8 with TRBJ2-4; TCRdb designates TRBD1, a call that cannot be tested without DNA. Germline V lookup: CDR1 SGHVS, CDR2 FQNEAQ. CDR3 length: 18 amino acids. Full variable domain (outside the CDR3, taken from reference TRBV7-8 and TRBJ2-4): GAGVSQSPRYKVAKRGQDVALRCDPISGHVSLFWYQQALGQGPEFLTYFQNEAQLDKSGLPSDRFFAERPEGSVSTLKIQRTQQEDSAVYLCASSLNPRGFGTKNIQYFGAGTRLSVL.

The rearrangement links TRBV29-1 to TRBJ2-1; TCRdb selects TRBD1, and the lack of DNA leaves this call unchecked. Germline V CDR1 and CDR2: SQVTM, ANQGSEA. There are 11 residues in the CDR3. This CDR3 reads CSGVGHNEQFF.

The CDR3 is CSALAADRAHEQYF. The V gene is TRBV29-1, the J gene TRBJ2-7. Germline CDR1 and CDR2: SQVTM and ANQGSEA. The CDR3 runs 14 residues.

This chain uses TRBV3-1 with TRBJ1-4; there is no DNA to check the TCRdb D call of TRBD1. The CDR3 contains 19 residues. CDR1 LGHDT and CDR2 YNNKEL come from the germline V gene (reference sequence). CDR3 sequence reads: CASSQFLGQEEILGEKLFF.

The V and J genes are TRBV27 and TRBJ2-1; TCRdb proposes TRBD1, but this gene call is untestable without DNA. The CDR3 contains 19 residues. The V gene's germline CDR1 is MNHEY and CDR2 SMNVEV (reference sequence). CDR3 sequence reads: CASSLSIGTGGPNPNEQFF.

This chain uses TRBV29-1 with TRBJ2-5; the TCRdb call, TRBD1, lacks DNA for checking. The CDR3 is 14 residues long. CDR1 is SQVTM, CDR2 ANQGSEA, per germline. CDR3 loop: CSVRTGEGQETQYF.